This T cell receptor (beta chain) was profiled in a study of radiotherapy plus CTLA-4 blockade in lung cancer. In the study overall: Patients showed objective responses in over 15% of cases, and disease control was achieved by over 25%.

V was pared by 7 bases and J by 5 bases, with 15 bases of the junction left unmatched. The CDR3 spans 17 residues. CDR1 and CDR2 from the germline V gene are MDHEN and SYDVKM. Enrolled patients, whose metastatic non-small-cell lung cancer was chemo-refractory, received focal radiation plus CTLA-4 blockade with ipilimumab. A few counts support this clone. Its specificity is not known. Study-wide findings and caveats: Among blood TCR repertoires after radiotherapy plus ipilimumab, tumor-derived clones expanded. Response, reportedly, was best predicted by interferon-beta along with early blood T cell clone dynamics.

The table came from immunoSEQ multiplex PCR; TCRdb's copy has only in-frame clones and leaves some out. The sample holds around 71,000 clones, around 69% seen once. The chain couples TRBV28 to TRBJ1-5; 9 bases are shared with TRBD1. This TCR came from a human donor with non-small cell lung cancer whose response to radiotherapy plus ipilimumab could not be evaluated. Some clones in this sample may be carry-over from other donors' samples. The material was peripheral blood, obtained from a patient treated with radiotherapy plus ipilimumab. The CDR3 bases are TGTGCCAGCACCTTGACAGGGGGAACGTGGTCGGATCAGCCCCAGCATTTT. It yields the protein CASTLTGGTWSDQPQHF.